This T cell receptor beta chain was sequenced in a study of T cell responses to AZD1222 COVID-19 vaccine. Study observations and caveats: None of the repertoires were sampled until the peak T cell response had passed. Donor demographics were predominantly white British with a female majority; clonal diversity may be underestimated. The study identified only six AZD1222 recipients as seropositive at baseline. Close to half of spike-specific TCRs reportedly recognize unmutated variant regions.

Comments on this clone: Its antigen is as yet unknown.

Using immunoSEQ multiplex PCR, the repertoire was profiled, and TCRdb retains in-frame clones only, with some absent. The sample includes about 110,000 clones, 89% of them seen just once. Trimming pared 1 base from V and 7 bases from J, leaving 13 bases between. The CDR3 consists of 13 residues. The germline V gene encodes CDR1 GTSNPN and CDR2 SVGIG (reference sequence). The sample here was peripheral blood, taken on day 0 of MenACWY control vaccination. The chain joins TRBV30 to TRBJ1-2; no definite D call. The receptor was isolated from an adult in good health. For the CDR3, the DNA is TGTGCCTGGAGTGAAAGCGCGGCCGGTGGCTACACCTTC. Its protein product is CAWSESAAGGYTF.